Below, 2 T cell receptor beta chains from the same sample are listed, as sequenced in a study of cytomegalovirus exposure and HLA in healthy donors. This PCR relied on a set of 60 Vbeta primers and 13 Jbeta primers. Sequencing was performed with immunoSEQ multiplex PCR; in TCRdb, only in-frame clones are kept and a portion is missing. This table has 150,000 to 200,000 clones, roughly 83% appearing once. The sample taken for sequencing was PBMCs. Source of these receptors: a boy younger than 18 in good health and CMV-seronegative.

The V and J genes are TRBV5-1 and TRBJ2-5, with a weak D call TRBD1 (6 bases). The assigned J gene may be wrong: the sequence end matches TRBJ2-7 better. The CDR3 totals 16 residues. Looked up from germline, CDR1 is SGHRS and CDR2 is YFSETQ. In nucleotides, the CDR3 is TGCGCCAGCAGCTCCGCCCCTAACAGGGCCCTCTACGAGCAGTACTTC. Translated: CASSSAPNRALYEQYF.

This chain joins TRBV7-3 and TRBJ2-1, with D perhaps TRBD2 (5 bases). Between the trimmed V and J ends, which lost 5 bases and 1 base, there was a span of 18 bases. The CDR3 consists of 17 residues. Germline CDR1 SGHTA, CDR2 FQGTGA. Here the CDR3 reads CASSKDGRTGSYNEQFF. The CDR3 region has the DNA TGTGCCAGCAGCAAGGACGGTCGGACGGGATCCTACAATGAGCAGTTCTTC.